These T cell receptor beta chains were read from a single sample in a study of Graves' ophthalmopathy and Graves' hyperthyroidism. One entry per CDR3 protein results from TCRdb running MiXCR on the multiplex PCR reads. The sample shows about 240,000 distinct CDR3 sequences, around 42% of them seen only once. Input material: peripheral blood. The receptors stem from an adult man with Graves' ophthalmopathy. Both conserved end residues are part of each CDR3. The D gene is left open where the match is weak. Not every row has a clone size; where given, it reads once, few, many or a size class.

D	size	V	CDR3
NA	NA	TRBV24-1	CATLLAYEQYF
NA	NA	TRBV7-3	CASSAGQGAPGSCFF
TRBD1	many	TRBV15	CATSRERGRDQPQHF
TRBD1	NA	TRBV7-9	CASSLDRGRAYEQYF
NA	many	TRBV29-1	CSVERQPYEQYF
NA	NA	TRBV10-3	CAISESLGHSNTEAFF
NA	many	TRBV29-1	CSVDGSFTGELFF
NA	NA	TRBV9	CASSDDRYLYEQYF
NA	NA	TRBV29-1	CSVRQGNQPQHF
TRBD1	NA	TRBV10-3	CAIPRDRAFAGANVLTF
NA	NA	TRBV2	CATQESRYEQYF
TRBD1	NA	TRBV7-7	CASNRDRARERPYEQYF
NA	NA	TRBV10-2	CASSYSSRGTYEQYF
NA	few	TRBV9	CASSQDSQYNSPLHF
NA	few	TRBV5-1	CASIPQAGAREQYF
NA	NA	TRBV2	CASSRPNSNQPQYF
NA	NA	TRBV7-9	CASSFGTPYGYTF
TRBD1	NA	TRBV10-2	CASSEKQGASHQPQHF
NA	NA	TRBV9	CASSQSGGSSPLHF
NA	few	TRBV7-7	CASSRDRNSYEQYF
TRBD1	NA	TRBV7-6	CASRTGSLDEQYF
TRBD1	few	TRBV29-1	CSVTPSGTGVVAGELFF
NA	NA	TRBV19	CASSTDGPAGNQPQHF
NA	NA	TRBV20-1	CSASPASMNTEAFF
NA	NA	TRBV20-1	CSASRTQQGEQYF
NA	NA	TRBV12-3/TRBV12-4	CASSPQGSTNEKLFF
TRBD1	once	TRBV7-9	CASSLDTGTGVYEQYF
NA	NA	TRBV7-9	CASSQQLTTNEKLFF
NA	NA	TRBV10-2	CASSDWTENQETQYF
NA	NA	TRBV12-3/TRBV12-4	CASRSSLSGDTGELFF
NA	once	TRBV2	CASSEGRAPYEQYF
TRBD2	few	TRBV20-1	CSASPTAGADEQYF
TRBD2	once	TRBV19	CASTPSRREGETQYF
TRBD2	NA	TRBV3-1	CASRTGLAGYEQYF
NA	NA	TRBV7-9	CASSLEGETEAFF
TRBD1	many	TRBV24-1	CATADRGSQPQHF
NA	NA	TRBV9	CASSQGRTLETQYF
NA	NA	TRBV20-1	CSARRTGGEQPQHF
TRBD2	few	TRBV7-8	CASSLGKRGRSYEQYF
NA	few	TRBV6-6	CASSLDRRYYGYTF
NA	NA	TRBV12-3/TRBV12-4	CASSLAAYTGELFF
NA	NA	TRBV9	CASSGRQGPGNTIYF
NA	NA	TRBV12-3/TRBV12-4	CASGMRAEAFF
TRBD2	few	TRBV6-2/TRBV6-3	CASRGTSGSYEQYF
NA	NA	TRBV5-4	CASSGGGTRGYTF
NA	NA	TRBV4-3	CASSQDISRGWRNQPQHF
NA	NA	TRBV7-9	CASSLEGAIPEAFF
NA	few	TRBV7-9	CASSENAAPGELFF
TRBD1	many	TRBV15	CATADGTGGRTGELFF
TRBD2	NA	TRBV10-3	CASSLASGGPQETQYF
NA	NA	TRBV5-1	CASSLGQFANTGELFF
NA	NA	TRBV7-9	CASSSTPGRQGDDQPQHF
NA	NA	TRBV5-5	CASKLQGGETQYF